This TCR beta chain originates from a study of post-analysis software for immune sequencing data. This clonotype was detected ten times or more. What it binds is not known. Study outcomes and limitations: Among multiple sclerosis patients, normalized Chao1 diversity was significantly below that of controls. There were a few TRBV segments more frequent in patients than controls, and TRBV5-6, TRBV5-1 and TRBV20-1 were among them.

TCR beta libraries were prepared from cDNA with unique molecular identifiers. A single record per CDR3 protein comes from TCRdb applying MiXCR to the PCR reads. The sample gives over 250,000 distinct CDR3 sequences, about 40% of which show up once; around 5% is in the top ten. Looked up from germline, CDR1 is SGHVS and CDR2 is FNYEAQ. The CDR3 totals 15 residues. The ends were cut back, 1 base at V and 8 bases at J, with 17 bases in the middle. This clonotype was sampled from a girl aged 10-17 years with multiple sclerosis. The rearrangement uses TRBV7-6 and TRBJ1-2, with D possibly matching TRBD1 (5 bases). The sequenced material came from blood. The CDR3 DNA sequence: TGTGCCAGCAGCTTAGATTCCGGGGGAGCGGGAGGCTACACCTTC. It encodes CASSLDSGGAGGYTF.